This T cell receptor (beta chain) came from a study of T cells in tumors and immune-related adverse events (dated by TCRdb to about 2021). Using the immunoSEQ assay, the TCR beta locus was amplified and sequenced, producing bulk TCR Vbeta CDR3 data. The source study handled its data this way. Non-productive CDR3s, sequences shorter than 7 amino acids, and those not starting with C or ending with F/W were excluded. Analysis was restricted to specimens with at least 1000 reads, and clonotypes were defined at the amino acid level. Clonality was calculated as 1 minus Pielou's evenness. Library sizes were equalized by abundance-weighted random subsampling with replacement, repeated 100 times to report 95% confidence intervals. Repertoire overlap was quantified with the Morisita overlap index, and the top 40 clones per specimen were checked for overlap with the irAE. Drawn from immuneACCESS, this table holds only the in-frame rearrangements with V and J called that TCRdb kept. Clones are partly lost; checked studies trace under half to an unresolved V gene and leave the rest unexplained. Clone size and V and J calls were adopted from that table, with D and trimming inferred from the DNA. Here the sample has 5,100 or so clones; about 65% occur a single time. Around 6% of the sample rests with the top ten.

To note about this clone: No antigen is known for it. No base quality values were provided; no much bigger clone lies one nucleotide off.

According to the study, the label for this sample's treatment or condition signals: nivolumab (PD-1 blockade) given before sampling. The DNeasy Blood and Tissue Kit was used to extract DNA from formalin-fixed paraffin-embedded specimens. CDR1 MNHNS and CDR2 SASEGT were looked up in the germline V gene. The CDR3, from cysteine to phenylalanine, totals 15 residues. The CDR3 DNA has 45 bases and is translated from base 1. V is clipped by 7 bases and J by 7 bases, and the sequence between their germline boundaries is 20 bases long. The origin of this receptor is a female donor with metastatic renal cell carcinoma. The sequence is built from TRBV6-1 and TRBJ2-1; matching of 6 bases hints at TRBD1 as the D gene. The sample in question was gut tissue, obtained from a patient treated with anti-PD-1 therapy. The CDR3 reads CASNPHHYQGNEQFF. The sequence in DNA is TGTGCCAGCAACCCGCATCATTATCAGGGGAATGAGCAGTTCTTC.